This paragraph reports one T cell receptor (beta chain). The antigen remains undetermined. This sample stems from a study of T cells in Graves' hyperthyroidism and ophthalmopathy. The study, taken as a whole, reports: In the blood, most expanded thyroid clonotypes above 0.001 appeared as well.

Trimming left V 8 bases short and J 2 bases short, with 18 bases between. CDR1 and CDR2 from the germline V gene are SEHNR and FQNEAQ (reference sequence). The CDR3 totals 15 residues. RNA transcripts served as the template for amplifying TCR beta CDR3 regions. An initial round of RT-PCR targeting the TCR CDR3 relied on the HTBI primer set. TCRdb ran MiXCR on the multiplex PCR reads and lists one entry per CDR3 protein. Of around 600,000 distinct CDR3 sequences in the sample, 40% to 55% were seen once. Exclusion of a patient resulted from uncontrolled infection, other autoimmune disease, pregnancy or lactation.

V and J are TRBV7-9 and TRBJ1-1; D gene unclear. The source is an adult man with Graves' disease, either hyperthyroidism or ophthalmopathy (not recorded which). Sequencing was done on a sample of peripheral blood or thyroid tissue (not recorded which). The CDR3 here is CASPPSDAANTEAFF. CDR3 nucleotide sequence: TGTGCCAGCCCCCCATCCGACGCGGCTAACACTGAAGCTTTCTTT.